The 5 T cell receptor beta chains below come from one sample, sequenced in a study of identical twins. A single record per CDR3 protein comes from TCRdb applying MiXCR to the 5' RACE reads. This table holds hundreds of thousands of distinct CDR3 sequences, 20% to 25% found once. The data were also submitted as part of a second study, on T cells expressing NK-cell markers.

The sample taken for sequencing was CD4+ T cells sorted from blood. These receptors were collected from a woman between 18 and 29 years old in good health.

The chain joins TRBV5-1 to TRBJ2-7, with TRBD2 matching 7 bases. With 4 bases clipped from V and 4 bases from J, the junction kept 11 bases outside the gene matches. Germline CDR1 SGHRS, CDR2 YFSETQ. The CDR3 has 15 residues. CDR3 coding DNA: TGCGCCAGCAGCATGTCGACGGGAGGAGGATACGAGCAGTACTTC. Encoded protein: CASSMSTGGGYEQYF. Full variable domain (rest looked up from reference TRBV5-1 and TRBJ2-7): KAGVTQTPRYLIKTRGQQVTLSCSPISGHRSVSWYQQTPGQGLQFLFEYFSETQRNKGNFPGRFSGRQFSNSRSEMNVSTLELGDSALYLCASSMSTGGGYEQYFGPGTRLTVT.

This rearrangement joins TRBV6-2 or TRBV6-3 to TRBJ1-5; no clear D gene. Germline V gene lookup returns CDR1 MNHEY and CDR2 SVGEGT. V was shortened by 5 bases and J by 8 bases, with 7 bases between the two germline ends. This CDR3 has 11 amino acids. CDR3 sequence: CASSDGKPQHF. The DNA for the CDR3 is TGTGCCAGCAGTGATGGGAAGCCCCAGCATTTT.

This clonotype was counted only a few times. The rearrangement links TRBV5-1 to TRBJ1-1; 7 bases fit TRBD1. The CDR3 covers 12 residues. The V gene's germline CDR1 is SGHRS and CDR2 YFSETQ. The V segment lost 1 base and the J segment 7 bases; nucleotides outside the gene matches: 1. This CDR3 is CASSLRGREAFF. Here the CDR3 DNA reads TGCGCCAGCAGCTTGAGGGGGCGTGAAGCTTTCTTT.

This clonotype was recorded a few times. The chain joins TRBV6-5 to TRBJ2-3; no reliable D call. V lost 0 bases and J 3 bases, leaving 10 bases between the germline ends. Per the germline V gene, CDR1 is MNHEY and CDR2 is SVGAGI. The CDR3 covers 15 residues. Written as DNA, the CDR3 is TGTGCCAGCAGTTACTCAGAGCCGCGAACAGATACGCAGTATTTT. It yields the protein CASSYSEPRTDTQYF.

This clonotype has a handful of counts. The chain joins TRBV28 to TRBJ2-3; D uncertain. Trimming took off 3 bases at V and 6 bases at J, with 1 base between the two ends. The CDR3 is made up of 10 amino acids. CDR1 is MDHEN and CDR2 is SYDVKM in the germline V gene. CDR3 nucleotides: TGTGCCAGCAGTTTCGATACGCAGTATTTT. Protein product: CASSFDTQYF.